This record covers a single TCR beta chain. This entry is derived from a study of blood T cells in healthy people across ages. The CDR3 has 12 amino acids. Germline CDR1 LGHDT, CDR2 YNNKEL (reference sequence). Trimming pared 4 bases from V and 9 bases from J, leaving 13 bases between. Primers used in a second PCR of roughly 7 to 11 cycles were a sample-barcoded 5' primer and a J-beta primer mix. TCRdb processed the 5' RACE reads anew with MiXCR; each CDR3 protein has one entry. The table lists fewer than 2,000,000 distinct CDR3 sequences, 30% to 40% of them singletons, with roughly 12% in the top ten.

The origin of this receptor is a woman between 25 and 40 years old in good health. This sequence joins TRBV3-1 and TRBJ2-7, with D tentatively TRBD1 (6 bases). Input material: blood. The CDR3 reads CASSLSGQWQYF. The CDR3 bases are TGTGCCAGCAGCCTTTCGGGACAATGGCAGTACTTC.